Below are 20 T cell receptor beta chains sequenced from a single sample in a study of shared clonotypes between healthy human individuals (dated by TCRdb to 2020 to 2022). Library preparation used the immunoSEQ multiplex PCR assay. In TCRdb, the immuneACCESS table is reduced to in-frame sequences with V and J assigned. These tables do not hold every clone; where another copy was compared, an unresolved V gene accounts for under half, and the others remain unexplained. In this sample the table shows about 680,000 clones, about three quarters of which occur a single time. Of the sample, under 2% is held by the ten largest clones. Material: memory CD4+ T cells sorted from blood. This sample's cell subset or site label indicates: CD45RA-negative fraction. The receptors derive from a woman in her 30s in good health.

The rearrangement links TRBV5-1 to TRBJ2-2; unclear D gene. This CDR3 is 14 amino acids long. Per germline, CDR1 SGHRS and CDR2 YFSETQ. The germline V and J ends were trimmed by 2 bases and 3 bases, with 8 bases remaining between them. The CDR3 DNA reads TGCGCCAGCAGCTTCAAGGGCTACACCGGGGAGCTGTTTTTT. It translates to CASSFKGYTGELFF.

The chain recombines TRBV10-3 with TRBJ1-4; perhaps TRBD1 as D (6 bases). Germline V CDR1 and CDR2: ENHRY, SYGVKD. This CDR3 comprises 13 residues. The V gene lost 4 bases and the J gene lost 8 bases, with 11 bases spanning the gap. This chain's CDR3 is CAISAGGKEKLFF. The CDR3 coding sequence is TGTGCCATCAGTGCGGGGGGCAAGGAAAAACTGTTTTTT.

Notes on this clone: One junction end does not reproduce the germline sequence, and a read error may be involved. The CDR3 loop reads CASSSWTVQGTQYF. CDR3 coding DNA: TGTGCCAGCAGCTCTTGGACGGTTCAAGGGACCCAGTACTTC. V gene TRBV5-4 combines with J gene TRBJ2-5; D unclear. The CDR3 contains 14 residues. The germline V gene has CDR1 SGHNT and CDR2 YYREEE (reference sequence).

This clone appeared a single time. The chain combines TRBV11-2 with TRBJ2-7, with D unresolved. Germline V gives CDR1 SGHAT, CDR2 FQNNGV. The CDR3 contains 14 residues. Deletions cut 2 bases from V and 0 bases from J, with 8 bases between. The CDR3 DNA follows: TGTGCCAGCAGCTTACTCGTCCACTCCTACGAGCAGTACTTC. Encoded protein: CASSLLVHSYEQYF.

J is TRBJ1-1 and V is TRBV6-5, with D perhaps matching TRBD1 (5 bases). Trimming pared 2 bases from V and 3 bases from J, leaving 10 bases between. Germline-derived CDR1 and CDR2 are MNHEY and SVGAGI. This CDR3 comprises 14 residues. This chain's CDR3 is CASSYGRADTEAFF. DNA for the CDR3: TGTGCCAGCAGTTACGGCAGGGCTGACACTGAAGCTTTCTTT.

This sequence joins TRBV11-2 and TRBJ2-3; D is perhaps TRBD1 (5 bases). Per the germline V gene, CDR1 is SGHAT and CDR2 is FQNNGV. The CDR3 sequence is 16 residues long. The ends were cut back, 1 base at V and 0 bases at J, with 11 bases in the middle. Written as DNA, the CDR3 is TGTGCCAGCAGCTTAGGACAGATAAAGAGCACAGATACGCAGTATTTT. It encodes CASSLGQIKSTDTQYF.

This chain connects TRBV5-6 to TRBJ2-5; 8 nucleotides agree with TRBD1. J gave up 5 bases and V 4 bases, and 4 bases lay outside the gene matches. Per the germline V gene, CDR1 is SGHDT and CDR2 is YYEEEE. The CDR3 totals 13 residues. CDR3 loop: CASSPGGLETQYF. The CDR3 DNA sequence: TGTGCCAGCAGCCCAGGGGGCTTGGAGACCCAGTACTTC.

This clone was seen a few times. V is TRBV21-1 and J is TRBJ2-7; TRBD1 is the table's D call and was not checked against the DNA. TRBV21-1 is a listed pseudogene. CDR3 length equals 16 residues. The chain's CDR3 is CASTEDRGAIAYEQYF. CDR3 nucleotides: TGTGCCAGCACCGAAGACAGGGGAGCAATCGCCTACGAGCAGTACTTC.

The chain combines TRBV6-5 with TRBJ2-5, with 8 bases that match TRBD2. This CDR3 spans 14 amino acids. CDR1 and CDR2 from the germline V gene are MNHEY and SVGAGI. The V segment lost 7 bases and the J segment 4 bases; nucleotides outside the gene matches: 8. The CDR3 bases are TGTGCCAGCACCTCCGGGCTAGCGGGAGAGACCCAGTACTTC. It encodes CASTSGLAGETQYF.

This clone was counted between two and nine times. This sequence joins TRBV5-1 and TRBJ2-3; TRBD2 matches at 12 bases. After removal of 7 bases from V and 2 bases from J, the junction contained 2 bases not matched to a gene. CDR1 and CDR2 (germline): SGHRS, YFSETQ. The length of the CDR3 is 14 residues. The CDR3: CASLAGGPTDTQYF. The CDR3 bases are TGCGCCAGCCTAGCGGGAGGGCCCACAGATACGCAGTATTTT.

The gene calls are TRBV28 and TRBJ1-6; D ambiguous. With 7 bases removed from V and 6 bases from J, the gap between germline ends came to 10 bases. From germline, CDR1 is MDHEN and CDR2 SYDVKM. This CDR3 region has 13 residues. The CDR3 bases are TGTGCCAGCATTGACCTGCCTAATTCACCCCTCCACTTT. Protein sequence: CASIDLPNSPLHF. The full variable domain, in which reference TRBV28 and TRBJ1-6 provide the parts outside the CDR3, is DVKVTQSSRYLVKRTGEKVFLECVQDMDHENMFWYRQDPGLGLRLIYFSYDVKMKEKGDIPEGYSVSREKKERFSLILESASTNQTSMYLCASIDLPNSPLHFGNGTRLTVT.

CDR3 sequence: CASSQFTGTEKLFF. CDR3 nucleotide sequence: TGCGCCAGCAGCCAATTCACAGGGACTGAAAAACTGTTTTTT. V is TRBV4-1 and J is TRBJ1-4; perhaps TRBD1 as D (6 bases). CDR1 MGHRA and CDR2 YSYEKL come from the germline V gene. The CDR3 contains 14 residues. V was clipped by 2 bases and J by 7 bases, with 11 bases between them.

The CDR3 spells CASSPWTSVGDTQYF. The CDR3 DNA reads as TGTGCCAGCAGCCCCTGGACTAGTGTGGGAGATACGCAGTATTTT. This chain joins TRBV11-2 and TRBJ2-3; 7 bases agree with TRBD2. CDR3 length: 15 residues. The J segment lost 5 bases and the V segment lost 5 bases, leaving 10 bases of the junction unmatched. Germline CDR1 reads SGHAT; CDR2 reads FQNNGV.

This clone was detected many times. The rearrangement joins TRBV5-6 to TRBJ2-5, with D maybe TRBD2 (5 bases). Per the germline V gene, CDR1 is SGHDT and CDR2 is YYEEEE. Trimming cost V 0 bases and J 5 bases, with 11 bases left between them. This CDR3 is 14 amino acids long. Written as DNA, the CDR3 is TGTGCCAGCAGCTTGGTGGGAGCGGACGAGACCCAGTACTTC. It yields the protein CASSLVGADETQYF. Looking up the rest from reference TRBV5-6 and TRBJ2-5 gives the full variable domain: DAGVTQSPTHLIKTRGQQVTLRCSPKSGHDTVSWYQQALGQGPQFIFQYYEEEERQRGNFPDRFSGHQFPNYSSELNVNALLLGDSALYLCASSLVGADETQYFGPGTRLLVL.

V is TRBV6-1 and J is TRBJ2-4; D gene unclear. V was clipped by 6 bases and J by 8 bases, with 14 bases between them. This CDR3 contains 13 residues. Looked up from germline, CDR1 is MNHNS and CDR2 is SASEGT. The CDR3 spells CASSPRISDIQYF. In DNA, the CDR3 is TGTGCCAGCAGCCCTAGGATTTCGGACATTCAGTACTTC.

The sample holds a few counts of this clone. This chain links TRBV7-8 with TRBJ2-1; 8 bases match TRBD1. With V trimmed by 5 bases and J by 5 bases, 5 bases remained unmatched. Looked up from germline, CDR1 is SGHVS and CDR2 is FQNEAQ. This CDR3 comprises 14 residues. The CDR3: CASSMGQDNNEQFF. In nucleotides, the CDR3 is TGTGCCAGCAGCATGGGACAGGACAACAATGAGCAGTTCTTC. Complete variable domain (other parts from reference TRBV7-8 and TRBJ2-1): GAGVSQSPRYKVAKRGQDVALRCDPISGHVSLFWYQQALGQGPEFLTYFQNEAQLDKSGLPSDRFFAERPEGSVSTLKIQRTQQEDSAVYLCASSMGQDNNEQFFGPGTRLTVL.

V usage is TRBV6-6 and J usage is TRBJ2-7; perhaps TRBD1 as D (5 bases). This CDR3 is 13 amino acids long. Trimming removed 7 bases from V and 1 base from J, with 11 bases in between. CDR1 is MNHNY, CDR2 SVGAGI, per germline (reference sequence). In DNA form, the CDR3 reads TGTGCCAGCAAGCCACAGGAATCCTACGAGCAGTACTTC. Protein sequence: CASKPQESYEQYF.

This chain joins TRBV29-1 and TRBJ2-5; D unclear. The CDR3 runs to 11 residues. V lost 7 bases to trimming and J lost 3 bases, with 9 bases between them. CDR1 is SQVTM and CDR2 is ANQGSEA in the germline V gene. This CDR3 is CSAGPEETQYF. CDR3 in DNA: TGCAGCGCTGGGCCTGAAGAGACCCAGTACTTC.

This clone was counted a few times. The chain joins TRBV18 to TRBJ2-7; D remains ambiguous. Germline V gives CDR1 KGHSH, CDR2 LQKENI. V was trimmed by 6 bases and J by 8 bases, leaving 17 bases between them. The CDR3 length is 13 residues. The CDR3 region has the DNA TGTGCCAGCTCTCGAAAGGCCCCCAGAAAGCAGTACTTC. Protein: CASSRKAPRKQYF. Full variable domain (remainder filled in from reference TRBV18 and TRBJ2-7): NAGVMQNPRHLVRRRGQEARLRCSPMKGHSHVYWYRQLPEEGLKFMVYLQKENIIDESGMPKERFSAEFPKEGPSILRIQQVVRGDSAAYFCASSRKAPRKQYFGPGTRLTVT.

V usage is TRBV11-2 and J usage is TRBJ2-7, with TRBD2 matching over 7 bases. The CDR3 runs to 13 residues. The junction had 2 bases not matched to a gene; V was cut back by 3 bases and J by 3 bases. CDR1 and CDR2 from the germline V gene are SGHAT and FQNNGV. DNA of the CDR3: TGTGCCAGCAGCTTGGGGACTAACTACGAGCAGTACTTC. Its protein is CASSLGTNYEQYF.